A single TCR beta chain is shown here with its context. The record originates from a study of blood T cell repertoires in COVID-19. At the level of the study: Both acute and convalescent COVID-19 samples were obtained from the United States, Italy and Spain. PBMCs, B-cell-depleted T cells, or T cells provided the cDNA or gDNA that made up the material.

Sequenced by immunoSEQ multiplex PCR; TCRdb stores in-frame clones only, minus some. The sample consists of roughly 250,000 clones, 88% of them appearing once. The CDR3 runs to 18 residues. Germline lookup yields CDR1 LNHDA and CDR2 SQIVND (reference sequence). The V and J ends lost 2 bases and 4 bases, in that order; junction bases with no gene match: 10. Cohorts were assigned according to the clinical history that participants reported. Exposed volunteers were people who met a COVID-19 case within 2 weeks before study entry. Sequencing used PBMCs or T cells enriched from blood (not recorded which). The sequence was collected from a middle-aged woman who had been exposed to COVID-19. V is TRBV19 and J is TRBJ2-2; 10 bases are shared with TRBD1. The DNA of the CDR3 is TGTGCCAGTAGTATACGGGGTCCGGGACAGGGGAGCACCGGGGAGCTGTTTTTT. Translated, it gives CASSIRGPGQGSTGELFF.